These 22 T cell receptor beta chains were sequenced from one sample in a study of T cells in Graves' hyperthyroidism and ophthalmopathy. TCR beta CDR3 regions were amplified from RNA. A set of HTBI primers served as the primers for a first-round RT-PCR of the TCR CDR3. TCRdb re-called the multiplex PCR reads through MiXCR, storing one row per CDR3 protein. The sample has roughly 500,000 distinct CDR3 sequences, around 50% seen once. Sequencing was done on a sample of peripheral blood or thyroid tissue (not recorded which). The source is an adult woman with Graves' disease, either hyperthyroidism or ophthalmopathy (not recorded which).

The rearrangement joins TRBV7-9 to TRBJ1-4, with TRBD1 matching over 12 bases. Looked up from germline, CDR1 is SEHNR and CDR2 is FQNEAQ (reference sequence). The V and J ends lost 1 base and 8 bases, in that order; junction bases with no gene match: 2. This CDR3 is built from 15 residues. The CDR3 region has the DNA TGTGCCAGCAGCTTAGAAGGGACAGGGGGCGAAAAACTGTTTTTT. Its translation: CASSLEGTGGEKLFF.

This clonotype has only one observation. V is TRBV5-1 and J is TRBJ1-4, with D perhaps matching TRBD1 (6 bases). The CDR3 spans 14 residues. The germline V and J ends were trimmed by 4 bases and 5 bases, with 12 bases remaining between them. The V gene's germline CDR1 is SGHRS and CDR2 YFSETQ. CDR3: CASSKGHQNEKLFF. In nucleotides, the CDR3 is TGCGCCAGCAGCAAGGGACACCAGAATGAAAAACTGTTTTTT.

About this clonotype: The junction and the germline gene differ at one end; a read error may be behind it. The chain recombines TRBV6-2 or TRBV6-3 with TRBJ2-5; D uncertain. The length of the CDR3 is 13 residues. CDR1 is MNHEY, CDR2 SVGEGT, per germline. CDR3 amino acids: CASSPSPEETQYF. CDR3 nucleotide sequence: TGTGCCAGCAGTCCCTCCCCGGAAGAGACTCAGTACTTC.

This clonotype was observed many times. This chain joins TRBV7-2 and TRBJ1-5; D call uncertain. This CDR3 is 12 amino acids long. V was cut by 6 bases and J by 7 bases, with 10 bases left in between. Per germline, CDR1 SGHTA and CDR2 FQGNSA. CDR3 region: CASSLFGQPQHF. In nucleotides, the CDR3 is TGTGCCAGCAGTTTATTTGGGCAGCCCCAGCATTTT.

CDR3 in DNA: TGTGCCAGCAGCTTGGGCAGCCGATCCTACGAGCAGTACTTC. It specifies CASSLGSRSYEQYF. The V call is TRBV7-9, the J call TRBJ2-7; D remains unclear. The ends were cut back, 3 bases at V and 1 base at J, with 10 bases in the middle. CDR3 length equals 14 residues. Germline V gene sequence: CDR1 SEHNR, CDR2 FQNEAQ (reference sequence).

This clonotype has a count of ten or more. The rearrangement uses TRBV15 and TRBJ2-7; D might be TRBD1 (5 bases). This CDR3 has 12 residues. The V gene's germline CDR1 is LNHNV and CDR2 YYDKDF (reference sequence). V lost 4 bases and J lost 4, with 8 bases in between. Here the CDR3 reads CATSKDSYEQYF. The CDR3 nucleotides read TGTGCCACCAGCAAAGACAGTTACGAGCAGTACTTC.

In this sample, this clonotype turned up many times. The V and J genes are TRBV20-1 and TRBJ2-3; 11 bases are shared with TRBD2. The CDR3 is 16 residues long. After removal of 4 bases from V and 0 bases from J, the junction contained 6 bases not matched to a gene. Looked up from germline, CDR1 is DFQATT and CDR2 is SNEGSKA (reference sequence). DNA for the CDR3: TGCAGTGCTATCGGACTAGCGGGTTCGAGCACAGATACGCAGTATTTT. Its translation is CSAIGLAGSSTDTQYF.

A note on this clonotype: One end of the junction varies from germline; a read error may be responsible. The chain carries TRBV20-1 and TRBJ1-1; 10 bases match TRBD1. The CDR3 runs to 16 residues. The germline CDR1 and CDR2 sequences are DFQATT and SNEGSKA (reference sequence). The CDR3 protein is CSAGDLTGQGNTEAFF. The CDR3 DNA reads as TGCAGTGCTGGGGACCTCACGGGACAGGGGAACACTGAAGCTTTCTTC.

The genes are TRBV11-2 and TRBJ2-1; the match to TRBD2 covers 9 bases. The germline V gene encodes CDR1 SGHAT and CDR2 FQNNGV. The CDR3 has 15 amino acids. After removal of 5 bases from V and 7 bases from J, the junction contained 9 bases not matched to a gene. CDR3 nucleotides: TGTGCCAGCAGCGTAACTAGCGGGCGGGGAAATGAGCAGTTCTTC. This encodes CASSVTSGRGNEQFF.

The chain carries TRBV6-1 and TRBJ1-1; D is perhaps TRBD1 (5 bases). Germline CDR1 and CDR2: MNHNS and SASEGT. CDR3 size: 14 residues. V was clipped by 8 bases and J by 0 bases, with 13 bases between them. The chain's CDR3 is CASGTWTVNTEAFF. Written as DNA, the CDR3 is TGTGCCAGCGGGACTTGGACGGTGAACACTGAAGCTTTCTTT.

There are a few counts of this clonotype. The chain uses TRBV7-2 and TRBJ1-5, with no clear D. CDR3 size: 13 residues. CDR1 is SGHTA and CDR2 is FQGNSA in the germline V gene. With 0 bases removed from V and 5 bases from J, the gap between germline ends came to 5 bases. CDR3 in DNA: TGTGCCAGCAGCTTAGCCCGAGATCAGCCCCAGCATTTT. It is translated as CASSLARDQPQHF. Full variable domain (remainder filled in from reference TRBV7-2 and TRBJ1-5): GAGVSQSPSNKVTEKGKDVELRCDPISGHTALYWYRQSLGQGLEFLIYFQGNSAPDKSGLPSDRFSAERTGGSVSTLTIQRTQQEDSAVYLCASSLARDQPQHFGDGTRLSIL.

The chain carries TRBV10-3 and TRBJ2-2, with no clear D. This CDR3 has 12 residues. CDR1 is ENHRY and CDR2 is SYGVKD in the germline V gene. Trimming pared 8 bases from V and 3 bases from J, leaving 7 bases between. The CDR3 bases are TGTGCCATCCGTGGCGACACCGGGGAGCTGTTTTTT. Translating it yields CAIRGDTGELFF.

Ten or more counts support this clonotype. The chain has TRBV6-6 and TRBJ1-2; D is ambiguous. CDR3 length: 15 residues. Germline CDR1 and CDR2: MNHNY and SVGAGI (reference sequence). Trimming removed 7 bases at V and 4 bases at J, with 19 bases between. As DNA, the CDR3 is TGTGCCAGCACCCTAGACATCACATCCCTCTATGGCTACACCTTC. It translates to CASTLDITSLYGYTF.

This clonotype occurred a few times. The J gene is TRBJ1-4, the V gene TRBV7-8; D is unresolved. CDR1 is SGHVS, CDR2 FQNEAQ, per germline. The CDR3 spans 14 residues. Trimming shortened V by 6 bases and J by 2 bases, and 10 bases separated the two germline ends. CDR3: CASRSTDTNEKLFF. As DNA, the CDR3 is TGTGCCAGCAGGTCAACAGATACTAATGAAAAACTGTTTTTT.

The DNA of the CDR3 is TGCAGCGTTGTAGGGCGGAGAGGCTATGGCTACACCTTC. Amino acids: CSVVGRRGYGYTF. V gene TRBV29-1 combines with J gene TRBJ1-2; D remains ambiguous. The V gene's germline CDR1 is SQVTM and CDR2 ANQGSEA. With 4 bases removed from V and 4 bases from J, the gap between germline ends came to 13 bases. The CDR3 is 13 residues long.

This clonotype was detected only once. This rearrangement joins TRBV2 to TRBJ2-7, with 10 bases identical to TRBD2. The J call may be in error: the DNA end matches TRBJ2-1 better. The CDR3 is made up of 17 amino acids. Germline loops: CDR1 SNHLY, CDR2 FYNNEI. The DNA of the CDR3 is TGTGCCAGCAGTGCAAAAGCGGGAGGGCCTTTTTACAATGAGCAGTTCTTC. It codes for CASSAKAGGPFYNEQFF.

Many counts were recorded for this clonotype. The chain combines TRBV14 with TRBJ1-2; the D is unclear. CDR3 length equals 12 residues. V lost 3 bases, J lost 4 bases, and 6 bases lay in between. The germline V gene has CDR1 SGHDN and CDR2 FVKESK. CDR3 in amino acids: CASSHNPYGYTF. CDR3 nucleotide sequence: TGTGCCAGCAGCCATAACCCCTATGGCTACACCTTC.

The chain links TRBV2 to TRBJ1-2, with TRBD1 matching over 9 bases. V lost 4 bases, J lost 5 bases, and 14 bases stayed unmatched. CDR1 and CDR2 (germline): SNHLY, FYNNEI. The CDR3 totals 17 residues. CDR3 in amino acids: CASSVPGQGQFEYGYTF. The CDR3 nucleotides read TGTGCCAGCAGTGTCCCCGGACAGGGGCAATTCGAGTATGGCTACACCTTC.

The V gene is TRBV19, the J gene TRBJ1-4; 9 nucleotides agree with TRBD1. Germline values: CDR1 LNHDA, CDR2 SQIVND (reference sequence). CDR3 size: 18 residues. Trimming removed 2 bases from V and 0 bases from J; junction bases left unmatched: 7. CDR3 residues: CASSIFGTGPATNEKLFF. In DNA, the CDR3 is TGTGCCAGTAGTATATTCGGGACAGGGCCAGCAACTAATGAAAAACTGTTTTTT.

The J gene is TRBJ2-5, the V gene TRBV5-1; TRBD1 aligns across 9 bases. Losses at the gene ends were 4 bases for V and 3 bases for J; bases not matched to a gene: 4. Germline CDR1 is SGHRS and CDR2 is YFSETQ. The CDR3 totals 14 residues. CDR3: CASSRGTGKETQYF. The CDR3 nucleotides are TGCGCCAGCAGCCGCGGGACAGGGAAAGAGACCCAGTACTTC.

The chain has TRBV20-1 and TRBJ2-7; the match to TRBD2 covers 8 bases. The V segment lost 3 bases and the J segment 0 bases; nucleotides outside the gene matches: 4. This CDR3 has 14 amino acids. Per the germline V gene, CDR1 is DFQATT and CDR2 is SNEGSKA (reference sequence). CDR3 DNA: TGCAGTGCTAGGGGAAGCGGGAGCTCCTACGAGCAGTACTTC. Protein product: CSARGSGSSYEQYF.

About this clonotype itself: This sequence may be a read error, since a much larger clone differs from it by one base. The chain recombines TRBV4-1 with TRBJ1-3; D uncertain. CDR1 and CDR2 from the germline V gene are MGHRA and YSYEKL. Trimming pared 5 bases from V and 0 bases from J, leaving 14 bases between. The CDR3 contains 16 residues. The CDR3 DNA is TGCGCCAGCAGCTTAGAATCGGACCCCTCTGGAAACACCATATATTTT. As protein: CASSLESDPSGNTIYF.